This T cell receptor (beta chain) was recovered during a study of vaccination and CD4 T cells after COVID-19. The wider study: Taking of post-vaccine samples occurred a median around 72 days after dose two (range 14 to 241). Specimens were obtained from three convalescent patients at day 14 and at days 161 to 241 post-vaccination.

Study conclusions and caveats: Looking at convalescent patients, 304 of their 307 vaccine-specific clones were spike mono-reactive.

About this clonotype: Its antigen is unknown.

Time point defined: late sampling 161 to 241 days after vaccination in three convalescent patients. Described treatment: roughly ten-day PBMC culture with coronavirus spike peptide pools or control peptides (ViraFEST assay). Positive PCR tests were logged from March through December 2020, ahead of US Alpha, Beta and Delta variants. Scientists ran DNA taken from cultured CD4+ T cells through the Oncomine TCR Beta short-read assay for sequencing. TCRdb passed the PCR reads through MiXCR, listing each CDR3 protein once. The table includes approximately 27,000 distinct CDR3 sequences, under 40% detected once. Germline V gene sequence: CDR1 SGDLS, CDR2 YYNGEE. With 0 bases removed from V and 6 bases from J, the gap between germline ends came to 8 bases. This CDR3 has 13 amino acids.

The TCR comes from a human donor who had recovered from COVID-19. The rearrangement uses TRBV9 and TRBJ2-3, with D unresolved. Sequences were derived from CD4+ T cells from blood, cultured in vitro, sampled about 7 months after SARS-CoV-2 vaccination. The CDR3 DNA is TGTGCCAGCAGCGTAGGGGTCACGGATACGCAGTATTTT. It codes for CASSVGVTDTQYF.